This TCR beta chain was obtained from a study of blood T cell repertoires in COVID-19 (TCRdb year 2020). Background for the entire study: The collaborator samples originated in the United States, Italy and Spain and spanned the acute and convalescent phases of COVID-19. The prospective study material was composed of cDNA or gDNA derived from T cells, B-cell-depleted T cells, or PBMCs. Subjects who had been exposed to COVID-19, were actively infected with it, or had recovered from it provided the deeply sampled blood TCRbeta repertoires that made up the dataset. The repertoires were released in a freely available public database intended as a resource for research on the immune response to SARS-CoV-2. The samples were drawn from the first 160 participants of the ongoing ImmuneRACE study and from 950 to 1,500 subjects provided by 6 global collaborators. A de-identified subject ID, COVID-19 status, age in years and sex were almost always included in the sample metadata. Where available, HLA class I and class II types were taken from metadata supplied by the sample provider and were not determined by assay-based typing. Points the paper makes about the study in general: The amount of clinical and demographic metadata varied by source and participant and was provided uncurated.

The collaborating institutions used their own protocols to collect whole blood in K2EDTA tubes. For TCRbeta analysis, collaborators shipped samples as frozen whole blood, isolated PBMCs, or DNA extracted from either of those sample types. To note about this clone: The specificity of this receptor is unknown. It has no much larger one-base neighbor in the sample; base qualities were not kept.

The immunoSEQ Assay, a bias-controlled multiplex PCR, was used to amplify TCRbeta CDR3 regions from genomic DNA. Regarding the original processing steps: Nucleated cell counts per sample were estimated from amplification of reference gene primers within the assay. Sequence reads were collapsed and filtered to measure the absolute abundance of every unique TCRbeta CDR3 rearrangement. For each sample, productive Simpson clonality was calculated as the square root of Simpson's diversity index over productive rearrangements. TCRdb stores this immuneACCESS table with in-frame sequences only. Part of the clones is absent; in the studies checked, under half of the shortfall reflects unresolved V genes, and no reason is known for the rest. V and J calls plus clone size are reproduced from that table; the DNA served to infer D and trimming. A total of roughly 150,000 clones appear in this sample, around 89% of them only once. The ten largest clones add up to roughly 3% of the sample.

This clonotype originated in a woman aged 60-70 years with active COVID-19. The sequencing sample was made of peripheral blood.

Here the CDR3 is given as CASIGTGGPYNEQFF. In nucleotides, the sequence is TGTGCCAGTATCGGAACGGGAGGGCCCTACAATGAGCAGTTCTTC. This chain is built from TRBV19 and TRBJ2-1; the junction holds 8 bases that match TRBD2. The CDR3 has 15 amino acids, counting the end cysteine and phenylalanine. Only the CDR3 DNA stays, 45 bases, in frame from base 1. CDR1 LNHDA and CDR2 SQIVND are derived from the germline V gene (reference sequence). V loses 7 bases at its end and J loses 2 bases; junction bases beyond the gene matches: 7. Supplemented by the reference TRBV19 and TRBJ2-1 proteins around the CDR3, the complete variable domain is DGGITQSPKYLFRKEGQNVTLSCEQNLNHDAMYWYRQDPGQGLRLIYYSQIVNDFQKGDIAEGYSVSREKKESFPLTVTSAQKNPTAFYLCASIGTGGPYNEQFFGPGTRLTVL.